A single sample gave rise to the 11 T cell receptor beta chains below, sequenced in a study of shared clonotypes between healthy human individuals. TCRdb's copy holds only in-frame clones and misses some; the assay was immunoSEQ multiplex PCR. The table records 2 million to 2.5 million clones, approximately 95% of them present only once. Sequencing input: naive CD4+ T cells sorted from blood. Subset: CD45RA+ positively selected. Receptors originate from a man aged 18 to 35 in good health.

The V gene is TRBV6-5, the J gene TRBJ1-2; no clear D. Germline V gene sequence: CDR1 MNHEY, CDR2 SVGAGI. This CDR3 region has 14 residues. Trimming cost V 2 bases and J 4 bases, with 11 bases left between them. CDR3 nucleotide sequence: TGTGCCAGCAGTTACCCAGAGGGCGTCTATGGCTACACCTTC. This gives the protein CASSYPEGVYGYTF.

This sequence joins TRBV6-1 and TRBJ1-2; D may be TRBD1 (6 bases). The CDR3 totals 18 residues. Trimming cost V 4 bases and J 8 bases, with 29 bases left between them. Germline lookup yields CDR1 MNHNS and CDR2 SASEGT. This CDR3 reads CASSAKGGGIFSYQGYTF. The CDR3 nucleotides are TGTGCCAGCAGTGCCAAGGGGGGAGGCATATTCTCGTACCAGGGCTACACCTTC.

The chain has TRBV2 and TRBJ2-5, with TRBD1 matching over 8 bases. There are 17 residues in the CDR3. V lost 6 bases, J lost 2 bases, and 14 bases stayed unmatched. Germline loops: CDR1 SNHLY, CDR2 FYNNEI. Written as DNA, the CDR3 is TGTGCCAGCAGCAGTTTGTCCGGACAGGGTGGTCAAGAGACCCAGTACTTC. Translation gives CASSSLSGQGGQETQYF. Complete variable domain (other parts from reference TRBV2 and TRBJ2-5): EPEVTQTPSHQVTQMGQEVILRCVPISNHLYFYWYRQILGQKVEFLVSFYNNEISEKSEIFDDQFSVERPDGSNFTLKIRSTKLEDSAMYFCASSSLSGQGGQETQYFGPGTRLLVL.

The gene calls are TRBV5-1 and TRBJ2-7, with 8 bases lining up with TRBD1. V was pared by 1 base and J by 1 base, with 10 bases of the junction left unmatched. The CDR3 extends over 17 amino acids. Germline CDR1 reads SGHRS; CDR2 reads YFSETQ. As DNA, the CDR3 is TGCGCCAGCAGCTTGAATGTCGGGACAGGCCCTTCCTACGAGCAGTACTTC. The encoded protein is CASSLNVGTGPSYEQYF.

The V and J genes are TRBV28 and TRBJ1-2; D is unclear. The CDR3 contains 12 residues. The germline V and J ends were trimmed by 7 bases and 0 bases, with 6 bases remaining between them. The germline gives CDR1 MDHEN, CDR2 SYDVKM. CDR3 amino acids: CASKSANYGYTF. In nucleotides, the CDR3 is TGTGCCAGCAAGTCAGCTAACTATGGCTACACCTTC.

The J gene is TRBJ1-6, the V gene TRBV30; D unresolved. V lost 4 bases to trimming and J lost 2 bases, with 6 bases between them. This CDR3 has 13 residues. Germline V gene lookup returns CDR1 GTSNPN and CDR2 SVGIG (reference sequence). CDR3: CAWIDTYNSPLHF. In DNA, the CDR3 is TGTGCCTGGATCGACACCTATAATTCACCCCTCCACTTT.

The rearrangement links TRBV10-3 to TRBJ2-4, with 9 bases identical to TRBD1. After removal of 3 bases from V and 8 bases from J, the junction contained 11 bases not matched to a gene. The CDR3 loop spans 16 amino acids. The germline V gene has CDR1 ENHRY and CDR2 SYGVKD. This CDR3 is CAISDSTGGGRDIQYF. The CDR3 DNA reads TGTGCCATCAGTGATTCTACAGGGGGCGGAAGGGACATTCAGTACTTC.

This chain's CDR3 is CASSPPTGTGSRNEQFF. The CDR3 DNA follows: TGTGCCAGCAGTCCGCCAACCGGGACAGGGAGTAGGAATGAGCAGTTCTTC. V usage is TRBV28 and J usage is TRBJ2-1; 9 positions match TRBD1. Losses at the gene ends were 5 bases for V and 7 bases for J; bases not matched to a gene: 15. This CDR3 region has 17 residues. Germline CDR1 MDHEN, CDR2 SYDVKM.

The V gene is TRBV5-1, the J gene TRBJ1-1; maybe TRBD1 (5 bases). Germline V CDR1 and CDR2: SGHRS, YFSETQ. Trimming stripped 8 bases from V and 1 base from J, with 9 bases between. The CDR3 totals 12 residues. For the CDR3, the DNA is TGCGCCAGTTGGGGGGAGAACACTGAAGCTTTCTTT. Translating gives CASWGENTEAFF.

The chain recombines TRBV7-6 with TRBJ2-1; the D is unclear. The length of the CDR3 is 15 residues. Trimming took 1 base from V and 0 from J, leaving 7 bases between them. From germline, CDR1 is SGHVS and CDR2 FNYEAQ. The CDR3, as DNA: TGTGCCAGCAGCTTAGGGGTCCCCTCCTACAATGAGCAGTTCTTC. Translating it yields CASSLGVPSYNEQFF.

CDR3 amino acids: CAWSRRTSATPYEQYF. As DNA, the CDR3 is TGTGCCTGGAGCCGCCGGACTAGCGCGACCCCCTACGAGCAGTACTTC. This chain links TRBV30 with TRBJ2-7; 9 positions agree with TRBD2. Per germline, CDR1 GTSNPN and CDR2 SVGIG (reference sequence). Trimming took 3 bases from V and 2 from J; bases not matched to a gene: 11. CDR3 size: 16 residues.